This TCR beta chain was sequenced for a study of blood T cell repertoires in COVID-19. The V end was cut by 6 bases, the J end by 6 bases, with 14 bases between. Per the germline V gene, CDR1 is WSHSY and CDR2 is SAAADI. This CDR3 has 13 amino acids. Measured with immunoSEQ multiplex PCR; TCRdb has only the in-frame clones, and not every one. Of tens of thousands of clones listed, over 65% are singletons. The TCR originated in a man in his 70s with acute or convalescent COVID-19. The rearrangement uses TRBV10-2 and TRBJ1-1, with D possibly TRBD1 on 6 matching bases. The sample consisted of peripheral blood. This CDR3 reads CASSNRVGSEAFF. Written as DNA, the CDR3 is TGCGCCAGCAGCAACAGGGTTGGGTCTGAAGCTTTCTTT.